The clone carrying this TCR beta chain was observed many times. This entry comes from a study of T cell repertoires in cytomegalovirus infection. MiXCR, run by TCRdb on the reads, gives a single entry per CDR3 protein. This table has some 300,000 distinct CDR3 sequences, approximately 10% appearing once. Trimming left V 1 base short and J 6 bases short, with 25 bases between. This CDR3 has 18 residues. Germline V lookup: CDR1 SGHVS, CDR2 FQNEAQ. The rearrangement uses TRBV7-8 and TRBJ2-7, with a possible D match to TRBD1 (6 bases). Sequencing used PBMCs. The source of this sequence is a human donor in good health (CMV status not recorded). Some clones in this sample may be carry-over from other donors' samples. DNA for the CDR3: TGTGCCAGCAGCTTAGGTCGGCCGGGACAAACGAAGGCATCCGAGCAGTACGTC. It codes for CASSLGRPGQTKASEQYV.